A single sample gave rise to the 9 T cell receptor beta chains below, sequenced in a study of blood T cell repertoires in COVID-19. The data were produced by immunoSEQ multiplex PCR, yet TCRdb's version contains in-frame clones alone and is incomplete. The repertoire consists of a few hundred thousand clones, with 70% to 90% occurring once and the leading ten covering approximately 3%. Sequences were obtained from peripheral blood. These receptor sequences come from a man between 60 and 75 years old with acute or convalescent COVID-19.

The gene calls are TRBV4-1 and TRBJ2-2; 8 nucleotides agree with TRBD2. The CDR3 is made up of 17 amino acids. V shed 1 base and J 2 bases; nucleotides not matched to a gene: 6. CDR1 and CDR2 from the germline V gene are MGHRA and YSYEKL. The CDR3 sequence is CASSQAPSGGNTGELFF. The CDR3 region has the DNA TGCGCCAGCAGCCAAGCGCCCAGCGGGGGTAACACCGGGGAGCTGTTTTTT.

The CDR3 region has the DNA TGTGCCAGCAGTAGCCTGGGACAGGCAGGCTATGGCTACACCTTC. It translates to CASSSLGQAGYGYTF. The chain employs TRBV6-5 and TRBJ1-2; 8 bases are shared with TRBD1. This CDR3 region has 15 residues. The ends lost 5 bases at V and 4 bases at J; junction bases unmatched: 9. Germline assignment: CDR1 MNHEY and CDR2 SVGAGI.

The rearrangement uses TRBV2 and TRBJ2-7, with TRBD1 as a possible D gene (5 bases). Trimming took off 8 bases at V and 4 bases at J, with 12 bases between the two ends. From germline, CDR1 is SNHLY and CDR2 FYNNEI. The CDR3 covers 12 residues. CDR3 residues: CASAIQAYEQYF. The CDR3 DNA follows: TGTGCCAGCGCGATACAGGCTTACGAGCAGTACTTC.

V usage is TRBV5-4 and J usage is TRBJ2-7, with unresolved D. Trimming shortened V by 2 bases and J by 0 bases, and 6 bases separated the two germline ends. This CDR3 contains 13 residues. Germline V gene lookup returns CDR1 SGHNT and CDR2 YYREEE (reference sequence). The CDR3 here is CASSFGRSYEQYF. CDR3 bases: TGTGCCAGCAGCTTTGGGCGCTCCTACGAGCAGTACTTC.

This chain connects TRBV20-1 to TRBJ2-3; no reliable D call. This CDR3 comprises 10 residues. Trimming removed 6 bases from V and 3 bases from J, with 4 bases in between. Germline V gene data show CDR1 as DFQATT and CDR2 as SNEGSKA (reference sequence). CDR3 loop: CSAQTDTQYF. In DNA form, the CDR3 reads TGCAGTGCCCAGACAGATACGCAGTATTTT.

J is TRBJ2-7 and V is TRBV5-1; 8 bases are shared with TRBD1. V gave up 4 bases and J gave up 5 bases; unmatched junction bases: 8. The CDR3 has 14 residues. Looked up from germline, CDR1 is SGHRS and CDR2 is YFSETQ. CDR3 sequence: CASSSGQGFHEQYF. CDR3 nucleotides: TGCGCCAGCAGCAGCGGACAGGGATTCCACGAGCAGTACTTC. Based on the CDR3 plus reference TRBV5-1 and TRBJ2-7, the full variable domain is KAGVTQTPRYLIKTRGQQVTLSCSPISGHRSVSWYQQTPGQGLQFLFEYFSETQRNKGNFPGRFSGRQFSNSRSEMNVSTLELGDSALYLCASSSGQGFHEQYFGPGTRLTVT.

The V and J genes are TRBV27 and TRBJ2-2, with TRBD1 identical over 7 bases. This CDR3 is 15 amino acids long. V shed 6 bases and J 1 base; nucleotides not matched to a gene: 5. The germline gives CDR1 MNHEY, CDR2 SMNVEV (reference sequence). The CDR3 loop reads CASRRQGRNTGELFF. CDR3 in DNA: TGTGCCAGCAGACGACAGGGACGGAACACCGGGGAGCTGTTTTTT.

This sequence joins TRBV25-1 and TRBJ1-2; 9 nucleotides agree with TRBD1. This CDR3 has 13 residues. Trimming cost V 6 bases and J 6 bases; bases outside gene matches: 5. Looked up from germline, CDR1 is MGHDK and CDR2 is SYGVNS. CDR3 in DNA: TGTGCCAGCAGCACCGGGACAGGGAATGGCTACACCTTC. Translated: CASSTGTGNGYTF.

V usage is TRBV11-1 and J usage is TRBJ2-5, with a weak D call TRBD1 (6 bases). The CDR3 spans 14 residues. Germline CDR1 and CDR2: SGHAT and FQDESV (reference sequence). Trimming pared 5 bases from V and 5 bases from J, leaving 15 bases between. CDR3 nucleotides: TGTGCCAGCAGCCCACCACAGGGACGCGAGACCCAGTACTTC. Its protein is CASSPPQGRETQYF.